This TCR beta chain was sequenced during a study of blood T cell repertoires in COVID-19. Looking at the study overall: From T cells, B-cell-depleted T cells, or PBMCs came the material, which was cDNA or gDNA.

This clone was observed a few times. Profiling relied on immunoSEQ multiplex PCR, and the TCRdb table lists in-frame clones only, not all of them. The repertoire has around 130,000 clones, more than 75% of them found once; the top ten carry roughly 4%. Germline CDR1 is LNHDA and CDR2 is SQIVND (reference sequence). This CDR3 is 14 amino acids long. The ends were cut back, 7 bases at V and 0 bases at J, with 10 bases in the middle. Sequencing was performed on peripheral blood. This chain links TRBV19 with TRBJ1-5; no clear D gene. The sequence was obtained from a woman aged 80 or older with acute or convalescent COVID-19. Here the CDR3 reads CASTDLYSNQPQHF. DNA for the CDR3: TGTGCCAGTACAGATCTTTATAGCAATCAGCCCCAGCATTTT. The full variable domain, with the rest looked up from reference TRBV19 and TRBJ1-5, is DGGITQSPKYLFRKEGQNVTLSCEQNLNHDAMYWYRQDPGQGLRLIYYSQIVNDFQKGDIAEGYSVSREKKESFPLTVTSAQKNPTAFYLCASTDLYSNQPQHFGDGTRLSIL.